The 22 T cell receptor beta chains below were found in one sample sequenced in a study of CD8 T cells in Susac syndrome. With random hexamers, reverse transcription was performed on about 0.5 to 1 ug of RNA. TCRdb fed the immunoSEQ multiplex PCR reads into MiXCR, producing one record per CDR3 protein. The table includes approximately 68,000 distinct CDR3 sequences, about 95% detected once. The sample consisted of CD8+ T cells from PBMCs. These TCRs come from a human donor with multiple sclerosis.

The V and J genes are TRBV5-6 and TRBJ1-5, with 10 bases aligning to TRBD1. J lost 5 bases, V lost 2 bases, and 1 base had no gene match. The CDR3 runs 14 residues. Germline lookup yields CDR1 SGHDT and CDR2 YYEEEE. The DNA for the CDR3 is TGTGCCAGCAGCTTCGGGACAGGGGATCAGCCCCAGCATTTT. Its translation is CASSFGTGDQPQHF.

The J gene is TRBJ2-7, the V gene TRBV3-1; D is tentatively TRBD1 or TRBD2 (5 bases each). From germline, CDR1 is LGHDT and CDR2 YNNKEL (reference sequence). Deletions cut 1 base from V and 6 bases from J, with 13 bases between. The CDR3 loop spans 14 amino acids. This CDR3 reads CASSQGQFEGEQYF. DNA of the CDR3: TGTGCCAGCAGCCAAGGACAGTTCGAGGGCGAGCAGTACTTC.

V is TRBV2 and J is TRBJ2-6; D is unresolved. Germline CDR1 and CDR2: SNHLY and FYNNEI. The CDR3 length is 15 residues. Trimming shortened V by 10 bases and J by 0 bases, and 13 bases separated the two germline ends. The CDR3 is CAIPGGDSGANVLTF. The DNA for the CDR3 is TGTGCCATTCCGGGTGGCGACTCTGGGGCCAACGTCCTGACTTTC.

J is TRBJ1-1 and V is TRBV11-2, with D perhaps matching TRBD1 (5 bases). This CDR3 comprises 16 residues. Trimming stripped 4 bases from V and 0 bases from J, with 15 bases between. Per germline, CDR1 SGHAT and CDR2 FQNNGV. CDR3: CASSSQGYDVNTEAFF. The DNA for the CDR3 is TGTGCCAGCAGCTCCCAGGGATATGACGTGAACACTGAAGCTTTCTTT.

This chain joins TRBV27 and TRBJ1-1, with D uncertain. The CDR3 has 13 amino acids. Germline CDR1 reads MNHEY; CDR2 reads SMNVEV (reference sequence). The V gene lost 2 bases and the J gene lost 0 bases, with 4 bases spanning the gap. The CDR3 DNA is TGTGCCAGCAGTTTAATGGTGAACACTGAAGCTTTCTTT. The encoded protein is CASSLMVNTEAFF.

This rearrangement joins TRBV7-8 to TRBJ1-1; D might be TRBD1 (5 bases). V was cut by 1 base and J by 4 bases, with 10 bases left in between. From germline, CDR1 is SGHVS and CDR2 FQNEAQ. The CDR3 contains 14 residues. The CDR3, as DNA: TGTGCCAGCAGCTTAGGGGGCGCGTCCACTGAAGCTTTCTTT. This sequence encodes CASSLGGASTEAFF.

This sequence joins TRBV9 and TRBJ2-7, with a weak D call TRBD2 (5 bases). Trimming stripped 4 bases from V and 6 bases from J, with 17 bases between. CDR3 size: 14 residues. Germline V gene data show CDR1 as SGDLS and CDR2 as YYNGEE. CDR3: CASSIAGVKGEQYF. Written as DNA, the CDR3 is TGTGCCAGCAGCATTGCCGGGGTAAAGGGCGAGCAGTACTTC.

V is TRBV30 and J is TRBJ1-5; D gene ambiguous. CDR3 length: 13 residues. Trimming removed 0 bases at V and 5 bases at J, with 8 bases between. Germline V gives CDR1 GTSNPN, CDR2 SVGIG (reference sequence). The CDR3 coding sequence is TGTGCCTGGAGTGTAGGACCCTATCAGCCCCAGCATTTT. Amino acids: CAWSVGPYQPQHF.

This sequence joins TRBV9 and TRBJ2-7; 9 bases agree with TRBD1. Per the germline V gene, CDR1 is SGDLS and CDR2 is YYNGEE. With V trimmed by 3 bases and J by 4 bases, 8 bases remained unmatched. This CDR3 region has 15 residues. CDR3 nucleotide sequence: TGTGCCAGCAGCGCCGAAGCGGGACAGGGTTACGAGCAGTACTTC. Translating gives CASSAEAGQGYEQYF.

The chain combines TRBV5-6 with TRBJ2-7; perhaps TRBD2 as D (6 bases). This CDR3 spans 14 amino acids. The V end lost 1 base, the J end lost 3 bases, and 11 bases lay between the germline ends. CDR1 SGHDT and CDR2 YYEEEE come from the germline V gene. In nucleotides, the CDR3 is TGTGCCAGCAGCTTGCCTAGCGCGATCTACGAGCAGTACTTC. This codes for CASSLPSAIYEQYF.

The chain links TRBV5-1 to TRBJ2-7, with D perhaps being TRBD1 or TRBD2 (5 bases each). CDR1 is SGHRS and CDR2 is YFSETQ in the germline V gene. This CDR3 has 15 amino acids. V gave up 1 base and J gave up 4 bases, with 15 bases separating them. This chain's CDR3 is CASSLSGTHGYEQYF. The CDR3 DNA reads TGCGCCAGCAGCTTGTCAGGGACCCACGGGTACGAGCAGTACTTC.

The table lists this clonotype with a count of one. J is TRBJ2-7 and V is TRBV11-2, with TRBD1 identical over 7 bases. Looked up from germline, CDR1 is SGHAT and CDR2 is FQNNGV. V shed 1 base, J shed 1 base, and the junction held 4 bases outside the gene matches. This CDR3 has 15 amino acids. Here the CDR3 reads CASSLGEGQSYEQYF. The CDR3 nucleotides are TGTGCCAGCAGCTTAGGAGAGGGACAGTCCTACGAGCAGTACTTC.

This chain connects TRBV5-1 to TRBJ1-1; D uncertain. Germline assignment: CDR1 SGHRS and CDR2 YFSETQ. The CDR3 loop spans 14 amino acids. The V end was cut by 3 bases, the J end by 4 bases, with 13 bases between. The CDR3 sequence is CASSSEREVTEAFF. The CDR3 coding sequence is TGCGCCAGCAGCTCAGAAAGGGAGGTCACTGAAGCTTTCTTT.

This clonotype was recorded once. It is unclear where the CDR3 begins or ends on the DNA, so no DNA is shown, and the CDR3 is as TCRdb lists it. This chain links TRBV27 with TRBJ2-3; the table's D call of TRBD2 was not tested on the DNA. With termini counted, the CDR3 has 15 amino acids. CDR1 is MNHEY, CDR2 SMNVEV, per germline (reference sequence). This chain's CDR3 is CASSSSAGGADTQYF.

The chain employs TRBV6-5 and TRBJ2-7; 10 positions agree with TRBD1. The CDR3 is made up of 17 amino acids. CDR1 MNHEY and CDR2 SVGAGI come from the germline V gene. With V trimmed by 2 bases and J by 4 bases, 11 bases remained unmatched. This CDR3 reads CASSYTGGTGVLYEQYF. The CDR3 bases are TGTGCCAGCAGTTACACCGGCGGGACAGGGGTTTTGTACGAGCAGTACTTC.

The chain is built from TRBV18 and TRBJ1-2, with D possibly matching TRBD1 (5 bases). The CDR3 sequence is 17 residues long. V was trimmed by 3 bases and J by 2 bases, leaving 19 bases between them. The germline V gene encodes CDR1 KGHSH and CDR2 LQKENI. CDR3 DNA sequence: TGTGCCAGCTCACCCTCCAGGGTCGGACCGTTCAACTATGGCTACACCTTC. As protein: CASSPSRVGPFNYGYTF. Filled out from reference TRBV18 and TRBJ1-2, the complete variable domain reads NAGVMQNPRHLVRRRGQEARLRCSPMKGHSHVYWYRQLPEEGLKFMVYLQKENIIDESGMPKERFSAEFPKEGPSILRIQQVVRGDSAAYFCASSPSRVGPFNYGYTFGSGTRLTVV.

V and J are TRBV7-9 and TRBJ2-7; unclear D gene. Germline V gene data show CDR1 as SEHNR and CDR2 as FQNEAQ (reference sequence). The CDR3 consists of 12 residues. V shed 5 bases and J shed 2 bases, with 7 bases lying between them. The CDR3 is CASSPRPYEQYF. The CDR3 nucleotides read TGTGCCAGCAGCCCCCGACCCTACGAGCAGTACTTC.

The CDR3 protein is CSARDLLEISYNEQFF. The CDR3 nucleotides are TGCAGTGCTAGAGACCTCCTAGAAATCTCCTACAATGAGCAGTTCTTC. The chain uses TRBV20-1 and TRBJ2-1; D uncertain. The CDR3 extends over 16 amino acids. The germline V gene has CDR1 DFQATT and CDR2 SNEGSKA (reference sequence). V was clipped by 0 bases and J by 0 bases, with 12 bases between them.

The chain has TRBV5-1 and TRBJ2-7, with TRBD2 as a possible D gene (5 bases). CDR1 is SGHRS, CDR2 YFSETQ, per germline. The V gene lost 3 bases and the J gene lost 2 bases, with 12 bases spanning the gap. The CDR3 totals 14 residues. The CDR3 reads CASSYAAGTYEQYF. DNA of the CDR3: TGCGCCAGCAGCTACGCCGCCGGGACCTACGAGCAGTACTTC.

The chain has TRBV5-1 and TRBJ2-7, with D unclear. Per germline, CDR1 SGHRS and CDR2 YFSETQ. The length of the CDR3 is 13 residues. V was shortened by 6 bases and J by 2 bases, with 12 bases between the two germline ends. CDR3 amino acids: CASMAGFTYEQYF. DNA for the CDR3: TGCGCCAGCATGGCCGGATTTACCTACGAGCAGTACTTC. The whole variable domain, filled in from reference TRBV5-1 and TRBJ2-7, reads KAGVTQTPRYLIKTRGQQVTLSCSPISGHRSVSWYQQTPGQGLQFLFEYFSETQRNKGNFPGRFSGRQFSNSRSEMNVSTLELGDSALYLCASMAGFTYEQYFGPGTRLTVT.

This clonotype was seen a single time. The rearrangement uses TRBV10-2 and TRBJ2-1; D gene uncertain. The CDR3 has 12 residues. V dropped 6 bases and J dropped 3 bases, with 6 bases sitting between them. CDR1 and CDR2 (germline): WSHSY, SAAADI. The CDR3 DNA follows: TGCGCCAGCAGGGACGGCTACAATGAGCAGTTCTTC. This encodes CASRDGYNEQFF.

This clonotype has more than one count but fewer than ten. The V and J genes are TRBV7-2 and TRBJ2-3, with 8 bases lining up with TRBD2. This CDR3 is built from 15 residues. J was trimmed by 0 bases and V by 6 bases; bases with no gene match: 5. Germline V gene lookup returns CDR1 SGHTA and CDR2 FQGNSA. The CDR3 DNA reads as TGTGCCAGCAGTAGGCTAGCGGGCAGCACAGATACGCAGTATTTT. The encoded protein is CASSRLAGSTDTQYF.